These T cell receptor beta chains were read from a single sample in a study of TIL therapy for anti-PD-1-resistant metastatic lung cancer. The protocol was immunoSEQ multiplex PCR, while the TCRdb copy is restricted to in-frame clones and leaves out a portion. The sample holds 10,000 to 15,000 clones, roughly 80% seen once. The sample consisted of blood, taken at baseline. The receptors originated from a person aged 25 to 80 with non-small cell lung cancer. Each CDR3 is given with its conserved first and last residue. The D gene is left open where the match is weak. The size of a clone is reported for some rows only, either as once, few or many, or as a class for expanded clones.

j_call d_call clone_size v_call cdr3_aa cdr3_nt
TRBJ2-7 TRBD2 NA TRBV6-1 CATRGVAYEQYF TGTGCCACCCGGGGGGTGGCCTACGAGCAGTACTTC
TRBJ2-6 NA NA TRBV4-3 CASSQDHSSGANVLTF TGCGCCAGCAGCCAAGATCACAGCTCTGGGGCCAACGTCCTGACTTTC
TRBJ2-7 TRBD2 NA TRBV4-3 CASSQDRPSGGTYEQYF TGCGCCAGCAGCCAAGATCGGCCTAGCGGGGGGACCTACGAGCAGTACTTC
TRBJ1-4 NA NA TRBV7-9 CASSFIRAEKLFF TGTGCCAGCAGCTTTATTCGCGCAGAAAAACTGTTTTTT
TRBJ2-7 TRBD2 NA TRBV11-2 CASSLGGAGVAYEQYF TGTGCCAGCAGCTTAGGGGGTGCGGGAGTGGCCTACGAGCAGTACTTC
TRBJ2-3 TRBD2 NA TRBV7-9 CASTTLGLAGYTQYF TGTGCCAGCACCACCTTAGGACTAGCGGGTTATACGCAGTATTTT
TRBJ2-6 TRBD1 NA TRBV6-4 CASGQAGANVLTF TGTGCCAGCGGACAGGCTGGGGCCAACGTCCTGACTTTC
TRBJ2-7 NA NA TRBV9 CASSVAAGTYEQYF TGTGCCAGCAGCGTAGCTGCAGGGACCTACGAGCAGTACTTC
TRBJ2-1 NA NA TRBV9 CASSVRGVDEQFF TGTGCCAGCAGCGTTCGCGGGGTCGATGAGCAGTTCTTC
TRBJ2-7 NA few TRBV4-1 CASSQEVTKESEQYF TGCGCCAGCAGCCAAGAGGTGACTAAGGAGTCCGAGCAGTACTTC
TRBJ1-1 TRBD1 NA TRBV4-1 CASSQEGQGARAFF TGCGCCAGCAGCCAAGAAGGACAGGGGGCGCGGGCTTTCTTT
TRBJ2-6 TRBD1 NA TRBV7-9 CASSRQGAGANVLTF TGTGCCAGCAGCCGACAGGGGGCCGGGGCCAACGTCCTGACTTTC